This T cell receptor (beta chain) is drawn from a study of vaccination effects on CD4 cells after COVID-19 (dated 2022 in TCRdb). Regarding the research as a whole: Each participant got two doses of an mRNA SARS-CoV-2 vaccine, either BNT162b2 or mRNA-1273. The full study included roughly 10 COVID-19 convalescent patients and a few SARS-CoV-2-naive healthy vaccine recipients. SARS-CoV-2 spike-specific CD4+ TCR repertoires from before and after mRNA vaccination were compared in COVID-19 convalescent patients and in infection-naive vaccine recipients. The Oncomine TCR Beta short-read assay on an Illumina iSeq 100 was used to sequence cultures from other donors in the study. Overall results and qualifications from the work: At late post-vaccination timepoints, both infection-induced and vaccine-induced clones showed marked clonal contraction, consistent with waning T cell responses. Among healthy vaccine recipients, nearly all vaccine-induced clones were SARS-CoV-2 mono-reactive, and just 1 of 255 was cross-reactive with common cold coronaviruses. The study was limited by a small number of convalescent patients, and early post-infection timepoints were lacking.

In the ViraFEST assay, PBMC were stimulated with viral peptide pools, and antigen-specific CD4+ T cell clonotypes were then identified by expansion using TCR sequencing. After approximately eleven days of culture, CD4+ T cells were isolated with the EasySep CD4+ T cell isolation kit. The absence of prior SARS-CoV-2 infection in healthy vaccine recipients was confirmed by negative nucleocapsid antibodies before and after vaccination. Each well held around 2 million PBMC cultured in IMDM containing approximately 5.3% human AB serum, roughly 9.6 IU/ml IL-2 and gentamicin, along with around 11 ug/ml peptides. Half of the culture medium was replaced with fresh IL-2-containing medium on days 3 and 7. Unless otherwise noted, each peptide stimulation condition was cultured in triplicate wells. Using Ficoll-Paque Plus gradient centrifugation, PBMC were separated from whole blood and then either used fresh or cryopreserved at -140C. Overlapping peptide pools spanned the spike proteins of SARS-CoV-2 and the common cold coronaviruses HCoV-NL63, HCoV-OC43 and HCoV-229E. The QIAamp micro DNA kit was used to extract genomic DNA from the cultured CD4+ T cells.

The germline V gene (reference sequence) provides CDR1 MNHEY and CDR2 SMNVEV. Ends trimmed: V by 0 bases, J by 4 bases; bases unmatched to a gene: 0. The CDR3 holds 14 amino acids from the cysteine to the phenylalanine. Just the 42-base CDR3 DNA is kept, in frame starting at base 1. With respect to this clone: The antigen it binds to is not known. No quality values exist for individual bases; no much larger clone is one base distant.

The library was produced with the immunoSEQ multiplex PCR assay. TCR beta CDR3 sequencing was performed on DNA from the cultured, isolated CD4+ T cells. On the authors' methods: The analysis removed non-productive TCR sequences, trimmed reads to the CDR3 region, and retained only CDR3s that were 7 or more amino acids long. Antigen-specific clonotypes were identified using the MANAFEST web app by comparison of expansion in peptide wells against reference cultures. To be called positive, a clone needed expansion at FDR<0.05 compared with the reference and with all other wells, an odds ratio greater than 5, and a frequency greater than 0.1% in two replicate wells. A clonotype was defined as cross-reactive if the clonotype was significantly expanded both in SARS-CoV-2 spike wells and in at least one common cold coronavirus spike condition. Levenshtein distance calculated with the stringdist R package was used to assess CDR3 similarity, and unrooted trees were constructed with ape in R 3.6.1. In its TCRdb copy, this immuneACCESS table keeps in-frame sequences only and misses some clones. Where compared with another copy, unresolved V genes explain less than half of these, and the others have no known cause. V and J calls and clone size are as listed in that table; D and trimming were resolved from the DNA. The sample table lists about 54,000 clones, around 85% of them with a count of one. More than 2% of the sample is in the top ten clones.

The chain is assembled from TRBV27 and TRBJ1-2; 9 of the junction bases match TRBD1. This TCR was recovered from a human donor who received a COVID-19 vaccine. Source: CD4+ T cells from PBMCs cultured with HCoV-229E spike peptides, taken before COVID-19 vaccination. The sample's cell subset or site label, in plain terms: HCoV-229E spike overlapping peptide pool stimulation. The bases are TGTGCCAGCAGTTTATCGGGACAGGGCTATGGCTACACCTTC. Protein translation: CASSLSGQGYGYTF.